These T cell receptor beta chains were read from a single sample in a study of T cells in Graves' hyperthyroidism and ophthalmopathy. In TCRdb, the multiplex PCR reads were re-called with MiXCR into one record per CDR3 protein. The data show around 340,000 distinct CDR3 sequences, approximately 15% seen once. What was sequenced was blood. The receptors were sampled from a woman aged 25-40 years with Graves' hyperthyroidism. Both conserved end residues are part of each CDR3. The D gene is left open where the match is weak. Where a row states a size, it is once, few, many or the class of an expanded clone; other rows omit it.

v_call: TRBV2; d_call: .; j_call: TRBJ1-1; clone_size: .; cdr3_nt: TGTGCCAGCAGTGATGATGGCGGAATCACTGAAGCTTTCTTT; cdr3_aa: CASSDDGGITEAFF
v_call: TRBV28; d_call: .; j_call: TRBJ2-1; clone_size: many; cdr3_nt: TGTGCCAGCAGTTTGACGAGGGGGCAGTTCTTC; cdr3_aa: CASSLTRGQFF
v_call: TRBV27; d_call: .; j_call: TRBJ1-6; clone_size: many; cdr3_nt: TGTGCCAGCAGTTCCCGTAGGGGCGGGGGGTCACCCCTCCACTTT; cdr3_aa: CASSSRRGGGSPLHF
v_call: TRBV19; d_call: .; j_call: TRBJ2-1; clone_size: few; cdr3_nt: TGTGCCAGTAGTAGGAGGGGGCGGGTCAATGAGCAGTTCTTC; cdr3_aa: CASSRRGRVNEQFF
v_call: TRBV7-2; d_call: .; j_call: TRBJ2-7; clone_size: many; cdr3_nt: TGTGCCAGCAGCTACCTAACCTACGAGCAGTACTTC; cdr3_aa: CASSYLTYEQYF
v_call: TRBV19; d_call: TRBD2; j_call: TRBJ2-1; clone_size: .; cdr3_nt: TGTGCCAGTAGTAGCGGGAGGGAGGTCTACAATGAGCAGTTCTTC; cdr3_aa: CASSSGREVYNEQFF
v_call: TRBV29-1; d_call: TRBD2; j_call: TRBJ2-1; clone_size: few; cdr3_nt: TGCAGCGTAAGCGGGAGTGATCCGTTCTTC; cdr3_aa: CSVSGSDPFF
v_call: TRBV6-2/TRBV6-3; d_call: .; j_call: TRBJ1-1; clone_size: many; cdr3_nt: TGTGCCAGCAGCCCGGTCGAGAGGATGGAAGCTTTCTTT; cdr3_aa: CASSPVERMEAFF
v_call: TRBV20-1; d_call: TRBD1; j_call: TRBJ1-2; clone_size: few; cdr3_nt: TGCAGTGCTAGCCCAGGGGGAAGCTATGGCTACACCTTC; cdr3_aa: CSASPGGSYGYTF
v_call: TRBV18; d_call: .; j_call: TRBJ2-7; clone_size: few; cdr3_nt: TGTGCCAGCTCCCCAACCCCCCAGAGTTACGAGCAGTACTTC; cdr3_aa: CASSPTPQSYEQYF
v_call: TRBV15; d_call: .; j_call: TRBJ2-5; clone_size: .; cdr3_nt: TGTGCCACCAGCAGAGAGCAGGTTCAAGAGACCCAGTACTTC; cdr3_aa: CATSREQVQETQYF
v_call: TRBV6-1; d_call: TRBD1; j_call: TRBJ1-2; clone_size: .; cdr3_nt: TGTGCCAGCAGTGGGGGGGACAGTCTCTATGGCTACACCTTC; cdr3_aa: CASSGGDSLYGYTF
v_call: TRBV10-3; d_call: .; j_call: TRBJ1-2; clone_size: few; cdr3_nt: TGTGCCATCAGTGCGGGAATCGGGGACTATGGCTACACCTTC; cdr3_aa: CAISAGIGDYGYTF
v_call: TRBV28; d_call: .; j_call: TRBJ1-2; clone_size: .; cdr3_nt: TGTGCCAGCAACCCTAGGGACCGGGTCAGTACCTACACCTTC; cdr3_aa: CASNPRDRVSTYTF
v_call: TRBV20-1; d_call: TRBD1; j_call: TRBJ1-1; clone_size: .; cdr3_nt: TGCAGTGCAGGACAGGACAGGGCCATGAACACTGAAGCTTTCTTT; cdr3_aa: CSAGQDRAMNTEAFF
v_call: TRBV3-1; d_call: .; j_call: TRBJ2-1; clone_size: .; cdr3_nt: TGTGCCAGCAGCCAAGATATCGGACCCGCGAGGGATGAGCAGTTCTTC; cdr3_aa: CASSQDIGPARDEQFF
v_call: TRBV28; d_call: TRBD1; j_call: TRBJ1-1; clone_size: many; cdr3_nt: TGTGCCAGCAGCCTTACATCGACAGGGAGGGCTGAAGCTTTCTTT; cdr3_aa: CASSLTSTGRAEAFF
v_call: TRBV9; d_call: TRBD2; j_call: TRBJ2-1; clone_size: few; cdr3_nt: TGTGCCAGCAGCGTCACCGGGACTAACTACAATGAGCAGTTCTTC; cdr3_aa: CASSVTGTNYNEQFF
v_call: TRBV20-1; d_call: TRBD2; j_call: TRBJ2-1; clone_size: many; cdr3_nt: TGCAGTGCTAGAGTATGGCGGGAGTCCTACAATGAGCAGTTCTTC; cdr3_aa: CSARVWRESYNEQFF
v_call: TRBV30; d_call: .; j_call: TRBJ2-3; clone_size: many; cdr3_nt: TGTGCCTGGAGTGTACTAGAAACAGATACGCAGTATTTT; cdr3_aa: CAWSVLETDTQYF
v_call: TRBV20-1; d_call: .; j_call: TRBJ2-2; clone_size: .; cdr3_nt: TGCAGTGCTATGAGTTCCGGGGAGCTGTTTTTT; cdr3_aa: CSAMSSGELFF
v_call: TRBV7-2; d_call: TRBD2; j_call: TRBJ2-1; clone_size: many; cdr3_nt: TGTGCCAGCATCGAAGGGACTAGCGTCGGCGATGAGCAGTTCTTC; cdr3_aa: CASIEGTSVGDEQFF
v_call: TRBV6-1; d_call: .; j_call: TRBJ1-5; clone_size: few; cdr3_nt: TGTGCCAGCAGTGAAATAGGGACTGCTGGGTATCAGCCCCAGCATTTT; cdr3_aa: CASSEIGTAGYQPQHF
v_call: TRBV10-3; d_call: .; j_call: TRBJ2-1; clone_size: many; cdr3_nt: TGTGCCATCAGTAACAGCAATGAGCAGTTCTTC; cdr3_aa: CAISNSNEQFF
v_call: TRBV5-6; d_call: TRBD2; j_call: TRBJ2-7; clone_size: few; cdr3_nt: TGTGCCAGCAGCCTCCTTAGACTAGCGACCTACGAGCAGTACTTC; cdr3_aa: CASSLLRLATYEQYF
v_call: TRBV5-1; d_call: TRBD2; j_call: TRBJ2-1; clone_size: .; cdr3_nt: TGCGCCAGCAGCTTGGATGGACTAGCGGGAGTGAATGAGCAGTTCTTC; cdr3_aa: CASSLDGLAGVNEQFF
v_call: TRBV6-5; d_call: .; j_call: TRBJ2-2; clone_size: .; cdr3_nt: TGTGCCAGCAGTTCTCACGGAGCTACCCGGGAGCTGTTTTTT; cdr3_aa: CASSSHGATRELFF
v_call: TRBV30; d_call: TRBD1; j_call: TRBJ1-5; clone_size: many; cdr3_nt: TGTGCCTGGAGTGGAGGGACAGGGAGCAATCAGCCCCAGCATTTT; cdr3_aa: CAWSGGTGSNQPQHF
v_call: TRBV7-2; d_call: .; j_call: TRBJ2-4; clone_size: few; cdr3_nt: TGTGCCAGCAGCTTAGGATACGGGCAATTAGCCAAAAACATTCAGTACTTC; cdr3_aa: CASSLGYGQLAKNIQYF
v_call: TRBV6-1; d_call: .; j_call: TRBJ2-2; clone_size: many; cdr3_nt: TGTGCCAGCAGTTATCATAGGATACGGTACACCGGGGAGCTGTTTTTT; cdr3_aa: CASSYHRIRYTGELFF
v_call: TRBV28; d_call: .; j_call: TRBJ2-7; clone_size: .; cdr3_nt: TGTGCCAGCAGCCCGAATGCGGAGGTCTTTTTAGAGCAGTACTTC; cdr3_aa: CASSPNAEVFLEQYF
v_call: TRBV20-1; d_call: .; j_call: TRBJ1-5; clone_size: .; cdr3_nt: TGCAGTGTCATCAACCAGATAGCTAGCAATCAGCCCCAGCATTTT; cdr3_aa: CSVINQIASNQPQHF
v_call: TRBV4-1; d_call: .; j_call: TRBJ2-7; clone_size: .; cdr3_nt: TGCGCCAGCAGCCAAGATCGGTGGGGTCGTGAGCAGTACTTC; cdr3_aa: CASSQDRWGREQYF
v_call: TRBV7-8; d_call: .; j_call: TRBJ2-5; clone_size: many; cdr3_nt: TGTGCCAGCAGCGCAGGAGGGGGTGGGGAGACCCAGTACTTC; cdr3_aa: CASSAGGGGETQYF
v_call: TRBV20-1; d_call: .; j_call: TRBJ2-1; clone_size: many; cdr3_nt: TGCAGTGCTAGTCAAGAGTGGGACCCCTACAATGAGCAGTTCTTC; cdr3_aa: CSASQEWDPYNEQFF
v_call: TRBV7-9; d_call: .; j_call: TRBJ2-3; clone_size: few; cdr3_nt: TGTGCCAGCAGTCACTCAGCAGGGCTCACAGATACGCAGTATTTT; cdr3_aa: CASSHSAGLTDTQYF
v_call: TRBV7-8; d_call: .; j_call: TRBJ2-7; clone_size: many; cdr3_nt: TGTGCCAGCAGCCCCGGGACGGTGTCCTACGAGCAGTACTTC; cdr3_aa: CASSPGTVSYEQYF
v_call: TRBV3-1; d_call: TRBD2; j_call: TRBJ2-1; clone_size: .; cdr3_nt: TGTACCAGCAGCCTAAGGGAGGGAATGTACAATGAGCAGTTCTTC; cdr3_aa: CTSSLREGMYNEQFF
v_call: TRBV10-3; d_call: .; j_call: TRBJ1-1; clone_size: many; cdr3_nt: TGTGCCATCAGTGAGTCAGCGGGGGGGCGCGACACTGAAGCTTTCTTT; cdr3_aa: CAISESAGGRDTEAFF
v_call: TRBV12-3/TRBV12-4; d_call: .; j_call: TRBJ2-7; clone_size: many; cdr3_nt: TGTGCCAGCAGTTTAGGGGACGACGGTTTCTACGAGCAGTACTTC; cdr3_aa: CASSLGDDGFYEQYF
v_call: TRBV28; d_call: .; j_call: TRBJ2-1; clone_size: many; cdr3_nt: TGTGCCAGCAGTTTCGGAGACGCACACATTCTAGGTCAGTTCTTC; cdr3_aa: CASSFGDAHILGQFF
v_call: TRBV6-5; d_call: TRBD1; j_call: TRBJ2-6; clone_size: many; cdr3_nt: TGTGCCAGCAGTTACGAAGGGGGCAGTGGGGCCAACGTCCTGACTTTC; cdr3_aa: CASSYEGGSGANVLTF
v_call: TRBV6-2/TRBV6-3; d_call: .; j_call: TRBJ2-7; clone_size: .; cdr3_nt: TGTGCCAGCGCCGGCTATCGCACCGAGCAGTACTTC; cdr3_aa: CASAGYRTEQYF
v_call: TRBV7-8; d_call: .; j_call: TRBJ1-2; clone_size: many; cdr3_nt: TGTGCCAGCCGAGAGAATACAGTCACCGGCTACACCTTC; cdr3_aa: CASRENTVTGYTF
v_call: TRBV24-1; d_call: .; j_call: TRBJ2-1; clone_size: few; cdr3_nt: TGTGCCACCAGGACCTCGCCGTTCTTC; cdr3_aa: CATRTSPFF
v_call: TRBV11-2; d_call: .; j_call: TRBJ1-2; clone_size: .; cdr3_nt: TGTGCCAGCAGCTTACTTGTCACGAAAGGCAGGGGTACCTATGGCTACACCTTC; cdr3_aa: CASSLLVTKGRGTYGYTF
v_call: TRBV7-2; d_call: TRBD2; j_call: TRBJ2-1; clone_size: few; cdr3_nt: TGTGCCAGCAGCGCGGGGGGGAGAGGGGGGACTAGCGGGCGCTACAATGAGCAGTTCTTC; cdr3_aa: CASSAGGRGGTSGRYNEQFF